This T cell receptor (beta chain) was identified during a study of early T cells in non-severe SARS-CoV-2 infection. From germline, CDR1 is SGHRS and CDR2 YFSETQ. The CDR3 has 15 amino acids. MiXCR, run by TCRdb on the 5' RACE reads, gives a single entry per CDR3 protein. The repertoire holds 60,000 to 75,000 distinct CDR3 sequences, with 9% to 15% as singletons. The count of this clonotype is one. The junction does not match germline at one end; this may be a read error. V is TRBV5-1 and J is TRBJ1-1; 7 bases are a match to TRBD1. The origin of this receptor is an adult who was a healthcare worker with PCR-confirmed SARS-CoV-2 infection or an uninfected control (not recorded which). Sample: whole blood. Here the CDR3 DNA reads TGCGCCAGCAGCTCCAGGGGGACCATGAACACTGAAGCTATCTTT. This translates into CASSSRGTMNTEAIF.